Reported below is one T cell receptor (beta chain). The ends lost 1 base at V and 3 bases at J; junction bases unmatched: 5. CDR3 size: 15 residues. Germline V lookup: CDR1 MDHEN, CDR2 SYDVKM. Libraries were prepared by immunoSEQ multiplex PCR; TCRdb keeps only in-frame clonotypes and omits some of them. This sample has 300,000 to 350,000 clones; roughly nine tenths occur once, and the top ten carry 2.5% to 3.5%. The data originate from a study of blood T cell repertoires in COVID-19. Sequencing was carried out using peripheral blood. This chain joins TRBV28 and TRBJ1-2; 7 nucleotides align to TRBD1. This TCR came from a woman aged 25 to 39 with COVID-19, enrolled during active disease. CDR3 nucleotides: TGTGCCAGCAGTTTATATAGACAGGGTCACTATGGCTACACCTTC. It encodes CASSLYRQGHYGYTF.